The clone carrying this T cell receptor beta chain was detected ten times or more. TCRdb reprocessed the 5' RACE reads via MiXCR and lists one record per CDR3 protein. The table includes some 10,000 distinct CDR3 sequences, about 8.6% detected once. This sample is part of a study of spatial heterogeneity in lung cancer. Noted time point: sample taken at primary tumor resection. In each case, whole RNA from tumor, nontumor lung or frozen PBMC was sequenced unsorted. CDR1 is MNHEY and CDR2 is SMNVEV in the germline V gene (reference sequence). The CDR3 is 15 amino acids. Trimming took 6 bases from V and 6 from J, leaving 18 bases between them.

The receptor was isolated from a male donor with early-stage non-small cell lung cancer. The chain combines TRBV27 with TRBJ2-1; no reliable D call. The sequencing used PBMCs, collected at surgery. Here the CDR3 reads CASSRPLGYPNEQFF. The CDR3, as DNA: TGTGCCAGCAGCCGACCCCTGGGCTACCCCAATGAGCAGTTCTTC.